This TCR beta chain emerged from a study of regulatory T cells in long-lasting Graves disease. Library construction for TCR beta used iRepertoire HTBI primers and Arm-PCR of CDR3 regions. TCRdb itself ran the multiplex PCR reads through MiXCR, one entry per CDR3 protein. The sample lists 250,000 to 300,000 distinct CDR3 sequences, about 20% occurring once. Time point specified: newly diagnosed GD, antithyroid drugs for less than 3 months. RNA from PBMCs was the source of the TCR library. This sample also belongs to another study, concerning T cells in Graves' hyperthyroidism and ophthalmopathy.

Sequenced here: peripheral blood mononuclear cells (PBMCs), sampled at new diagnosis, from a patient treated with antithyroid drugs. This receptor was taken from a woman aged 30 to 39 with Graves disease.

The CDR3 DNA is TGCGCCAGCAGCTCGGGGGCTAGCGGGGGACCTTGGAATGAGCAGTTCTTC. It yields the protein CASSSGASGGPWNEQFF. The chain couples TRBV5-1 to TRBJ2-1, with 10 nucleotides matching TRBD2. Germline V gene data show CDR1 as SGHRS and CDR2 as YFSETQ. Losses at the gene ends were 3 bases for V and 7 bases for J; bases not matched to a gene: 13. The CDR3 is made up of 17 amino acids.